Following are 27 T cell receptor beta chains from one sample sequenced in a study of naive and memory T cell subsets. Study results and limitations: A few larger clonotypes appeared in naive repertoires, especially CD8, possibly memory cells re-expressing CD45RA.

An equimolar mix of two oligonucleotides served as the beta constant-region primer for TRBC1 and TRBC2. The ligated cDNA underwent four PCR rounds using SP2 and nested alpha and beta constant-region primers. TCRdb reprocessed the UMI-ligation and nested PCR reads via MiXCR and lists one record per CDR3 protein. In the table there are over 100,000 distinct CDR3 sequences, more than 12% of which are singletons. No antigen is known for these receptors. The sequenced sample consisted of naive CD8+ T cells from blood. These receptors originate from a human donor in good health.

There are many counts of this clonotype. The V gene is TRBV4-3, the J gene TRBJ1-6; D call uncertain. CDR3 length: 17 amino acids. Germline V gene sequence: CDR1 LGHNA, CDR2 YSLEER. V gave up 0 bases and J gave up 0 bases, with 9 bases separating them. The DNA for the CDR3 is TGCGCCAGCAGCCAAGATGACGACCCCTCCTATAATTCACCCCTCCACTTT. Translating gives CASSQDDDPSYNSPLHF.

The V and J genes are TRBV7-2 and TRBJ2-7; 10 bases fit TRBD2. CDR1 is SGHTA, CDR2 FQGNSA, per germline. Trimming removed 4 bases from V and 6 bases from J; junction bases left unmatched: 9. This CDR3 has 15 amino acids. DNA of the CDR3: TGTGCCAGCAGCTGGGTCACCGGGACTAGCGCCGAGCAGTACTTC. As protein: CASSWVTGTSAEQYF. The entire variable domain, with the rest obtained from reference TRBV7-2 and TRBJ2-7, is as follows: GAGVSQSPSNKVTEKGKDVELRCDPISGHTALYWYRQSLGQGLEFLIYFQGNSAPDKSGLPSDRFSAERTGGSVSTLTIQRTQQEDSAVYLCASSWVTGTSAEQYFGPGTRLTVT.

In this sample, this clonotype turned up a few times. The J gene is TRBJ2-3, the V gene TRBV6-5; D not certain. The length of the CDR3 is 14 residues. Germline CDR1 and CDR2: MNHEY and SVGAGI. Trimming stripped 5 bases from V and 0 bases from J, with 9 bases between. CDR3 bases: TGTGCCAGCAGTAAATACTCTAGCACAGATACGCAGTATTTT. This translates into CASSKYSSTDTQYF.

This clonotype has ten or more counts. The chain recombines TRBV5-4 with TRBJ2-1, with 7 bases lining up with TRBD1. The CDR3 is 14 amino acids. Germline V gives CDR1 SGHNT, CDR2 YYREEE (reference sequence). Trimming took 4 bases from V and 7 from J; bases not matched to a gene: 8. The CDR3 nucleotides are TGTGCCAGCAGCGCGACCGGGACAGCAAATGAGCAGTTCTTC. Its protein product is CASSATGTANEQFF.

This chain joins TRBV6-2 or TRBV6-3 and TRBJ2-2, with D unclear. Germline CDR1 is MNHEY and CDR2 is SVGEGT. The CDR3 loop spans 13 amino acids. V lost 0 bases and J 4 bases, leaving 3 bases between the germline ends. The CDR3 DNA sequence: TGTGCCAGCAGTTACTCTGCCACCGGGGAGCTGTTTTTT. Translation: CASSYSATGELFF.

In its sample, this clonotype was seen a few times. This chain uses TRBV7-8 with TRBJ2-1; D perhaps matches TRBD1 (6 bases). This CDR3 has 15 amino acids. Germline-derived CDR1 and CDR2 are SGHVS and FQNEAQ. V lost 5 bases to trimming and J lost 5 bases, with 16 bases between them. Written as DNA, the CDR3 is TGTGCCAGCAGCCAGGGGCCACAGAAGAACAATGAGCAGTTCTTC. Translated: CASSQGPQKNNEQFF.

This clonotype was counted only a few times. The chain combines TRBV7-9 with TRBJ1-1, with D perhaps TRBD1 (6 bases). The CDR3 is 14 residues long. Per germline, CDR1 SEHNR and CDR2 FQNEAQ (reference sequence). The V end lost 2 bases, the J end lost 7 bases, and 14 bases lay between the germline ends. The CDR3 loop reads CASSLTGPRGEAFF. CDR3 nucleotides: TGTGCCAGCAGCTTAACAGGGCCCCGGGGTGAAGCTTTCTTT. Based on the CDR3 plus reference TRBV7-9 and TRBJ1-1, the full variable domain is DTGVSQNPRHKITKRGQNVTFRCDPISEHNRLYWYRQTLGQGPEFLTYFQNEAQLEKSRLLSDRFSAERPKGSFSTLEIQRTEQGDSAMYLCASSLTGPRGEAFFGQGTRLTVV.

This clonotype came up a few times. The J gene is TRBJ2-5, the V gene TRBV9; D gene uncertain. Germline loops: CDR1 SGDLS, CDR2 YYNGEE. V lost 0 bases and J 1 base, leaving 7 bases between the germline ends. The CDR3 totals 14 residues. The CDR3 region is CASSVGSIQETQYF. CDR3 nucleotides: TGTGCCAGCAGCGTAGGAAGCATCCAAGAGACCCAGTACTTC.

There are many counts of this clonotype. The V call is TRBV2, the J call TRBJ2-5; no reliable D call. The CDR3 sequence is 15 residues long. In germline, CDR1 is SNHLY, CDR2 FYNNEI. The germline V and J ends were trimmed by 3 bases and 3 bases, with 14 bases remaining between them. The CDR3 DNA is TGTGCCAGCAGTGAGGGTCGGAGAAGCGAAGAGACCCAGTACTTC. Its translation is CASSEGRRSEETQYF.

Regarding this clonotype: One end of the junction varies from germline; a read error may be responsible. The rearrangement joins TRBV9 to TRBJ2-7; TRBD1 matches 7 bases. CDR1 is SGDLS, CDR2 YYNGEE, per germline. CDR3 length: 10 residues. The CDR3 is CASSEGDSHF. The CDR3 bases are TGTGCCAGCAGCGAGGGGGACAGCCACTTC.

The V and J genes are TRBV20-1 and TRBJ1-5; D may be TRBD1 (5 bases). V was pared by 5 bases and J by 0 bases, with 11 bases between. The CDR3 consists of 14 residues. Germline V gene sequence: CDR1 DFQATT, CDR2 SNEGSKA (reference sequence). The CDR3 region is CSAGDFDSNQPQHF. CDR3 coding DNA: TGCAGTGCTGGGGACTTTGATAGCAATCAGCCCCAGCATTTT.

The chain links TRBV29-1 to TRBJ2-7, with TRBD1 identical over 7 bases. Germline lookup yields CDR1 SQVTM and CDR2 ANQGSEA. The CDR3 totals 11 residues. The V segment lost 6 bases and the J segment 6 bases; nucleotides outside the gene matches: 5. Here the CDR3 DNA reads TGCAGCGTCTTACAGGGGTTCGAGCAGTACTTC. Its protein product is CSVLQGFEQYF.

This chain connects TRBV7-8 to TRBJ1-1; D is possibly TRBD1 (5 bases). CDR1 is SGHVS, CDR2 FQNEAQ, per germline. This CDR3 contains 18 residues. V was cut by 0 bases and J by 1 base, with 18 bases left in between. CDR3 loop: CASSLAVPGRIRNTEAFF. In DNA form, the CDR3 reads TGTGCCAGCAGCTTAGCGGTGCCAGGGAGGATTCGGAACACTGAAGCTTTCTTT.

This chain connects TRBV7-3 to TRBJ2-2, with D tentatively TRBD1 (5 bases). The CDR3 contains 14 residues. Germline V gives CDR1 SGHTA, CDR2 FQGTGA. V was cut by 2 bases and J by 6 bases, with 10 bases left in between. CDR3 DNA sequence: TGTGCCAGCAGCTTACGAAAGGGGCCCGGGGAGCTGTTTTTT. Residues: CASSLRKGPGELFF. Filled out from reference TRBV7-3 and TRBJ2-2, the complete variable domain reads GAGVSQTPSNKVTEKGKYVELRCDPISGHTALYWYRQSLGQGPEFLIYFQGTGAADDSGLPNDRFFAVRPEGSVSTLKIQRTERGDSAVYLCASSLRKGPGELFFGEGSRLTVL.

This chain uses TRBV12-3 or TRBV12-4 with TRBJ1-5; 7 positions match TRBD1. This CDR3 has 15 residues. V gave up 3 bases and J gave up 1 base; unmatched junction bases: 3. CDR3 sequence (DNA): TGTGCCAGCAGTTTCGCGGGACAGAGCAATCAGCCCCAGCATTTT. Its protein product is CASSFAGQSNQPQHF.

This clonotype has just a few counts. The V call is TRBV4-2, the J call TRBJ2-1; D gene ambiguous. This CDR3 region has 14 residues. V shed 0 bases and J shed 6 bases, with 9 bases lying between them. Germline V gene sequence: CDR1 LGHNA, CDR2 YNFKEQ. CDR3: CASSQEGQVNEQFF. CDR3 coding DNA: TGTGCCAGCAGCCAAGAGGGTCAGGTCAATGAGCAGTTCTTC.

The V call is TRBV27, the J call TRBJ2-1; D is possibly TRBD1 or TRBD2 (5 bases each). This CDR3 region has 16 residues. V lost 3 bases and J lost 0, with 12 bases in between. CDR1 and CDR2 from the germline V gene are MNHEY and SMNVEV (reference sequence). The CDR3 reads CASSLGWGSSYNEQFF. CDR3 nucleotides: TGTGCCAGCAGTTTGGGGTGGGGGAGCTCCTACAATGAGCAGTTCTTC.

This chain links TRBV4-2 with TRBJ1-6; no reliable D call. Germline V gene lookup returns CDR1 LGHNA and CDR2 YNFKEQ. The length of the CDR3 is 15 residues. The V and J ends lost 2 bases and 7 bases respectively, with 12 bases between them. DNA for the CDR3: TGTGCCAGCAGCCAAATCGGGCAGCGAAATTCACCCCTCCACTTT. Its protein product is CASSQIGQRNSPLHF.

This clonotype was counted a few times. The chain joins TRBV13 to TRBJ1-6, with unresolved D. Between the trimmed V and J ends, which lost 2 bases and 9 bases, there was a span of 8 bases. This CDR3 is built from 13 residues. Germline CDR1 is PRHDT and CDR2 is FYEKMQ (reference sequence). For the CDR3, the DNA is TGTGCCAGCAGCTTAACCGGGGTTTCACCCCTCCACTTT. It specifies CASSLTGVSPLHF.

The V gene is TRBV4-2, the J gene TRBJ1-4; TRBD1 is a possible D gene (6 bases). Germline assignment: CDR1 LGHNA and CDR2 YNFKEQ. Trimming left V 0 bases short and J 4 bases short, with 9 bases between. CDR3 length: 15 amino acids. This chain's CDR3 is CASSQDRGVNEKLFF. The CDR3 coding sequence is TGTGCCAGCAGCCAAGACAGGGGCGTTAATGAAAAACTGTTTTTT.

The chain uses TRBV7-9 and TRBJ2-3; tentative D call: TRBD1 (6 bases). V was pared by 6 bases and J by 2 bases, with 12 bases between. From germline, CDR1 is SEHNR and CDR2 FQNEAQ (reference sequence). This CDR3 spans 14 amino acids. The CDR3, as DNA: TGTGCCAGCAGTTTCAGGGGCTACACAGATACGCAGTATTTT. It specifies CASSFRGYTDTQYF.

The chain is built from TRBV12-3 or TRBV12-4 and TRBJ1-5, with 12 bases matching TRBD1. The CDR3 runs to 14 residues. Germline trimming cut 5 bases from V and 11 bases from J; bases unmatched to any gene: 7. The CDR3 nucleotides are TGTGCCAGCAGTGCCGGGACAGGGGGCTTGGCCCAGCATTTT. It is translated as CASSAGTGGLAQHF.

This chain links TRBV10-3 with TRBJ2-3; perhaps TRBD2 as D (5 bases). V lost 8 bases to trimming and J lost 4 bases, with 13 bases between them. Germline CDR1 reads ENHRY; CDR2 reads SYGVKD. There are 13 residues in the CDR3. The CDR3 region has the DNA TGTGCCATCTCTGAGGGCCGGGCAGATACGCAGTATTTT. Translated, it gives CAISEGRADTQYF.

Many counts were recorded for this clonotype. V is TRBV29-1 and J is TRBJ2-2; D possibly corresponds to TRBD1 (6 bases). V was trimmed by 6 bases and J by 4 bases, leaving 12 bases between them. The CDR3 consists of 13 residues. Germline V gene lookup returns CDR1 SQVTM and CDR2 ANQGSEA. The CDR3 coding sequence is TGCAGCGTCATGACAGGCGTCACCGGGGAGCTGTTTTTT. Translating it yields CSVMTGVTGELFF.

This clonotype has a count of ten or more. The V call is TRBV29-1, the J call TRBJ1-2; D gene uncertain. Germline CDR1 reads SQVTM; CDR2 reads ANQGSEA. Trimming cost V 4 bases and J 4 bases, with 7 bases left between them. This CDR3 is built from 11 residues. Here the CDR3 DNA reads TGCAGCGTTGCAGTCCTCTATGGCTACACCTTC. Its protein is CSVAVLYGYTF.

The CDR3 protein is CASSFMDGELFF. CDR3 nucleotides: TGTGCCAGCAGTTTCATGGACGGGGAGCTGTTTTTT. The V gene is TRBV12-3 or TRBV12-4, the J gene TRBJ2-2; D gene unclear. With 3 bases removed from V and 7 bases from J, the gap between germline ends came to 6 bases. The CDR3 sequence is 12 residues long.

The chain recombines TRBV6-5 with TRBJ2-3; 8 bases are a match to TRBD2. V lost 6 bases, J lost 2 bases, and 10 bases stayed unmatched. The CDR3 runs 16 residues. Germline V CDR1 and CDR2: MNHEY, SVGAGI. In DNA, the CDR3 is TGTGCCAGCAGCCAAACTAGCGGATCTTTCACAGATACGCAGTATTTT. This codes for CASSQTSGSFTDTQYF.